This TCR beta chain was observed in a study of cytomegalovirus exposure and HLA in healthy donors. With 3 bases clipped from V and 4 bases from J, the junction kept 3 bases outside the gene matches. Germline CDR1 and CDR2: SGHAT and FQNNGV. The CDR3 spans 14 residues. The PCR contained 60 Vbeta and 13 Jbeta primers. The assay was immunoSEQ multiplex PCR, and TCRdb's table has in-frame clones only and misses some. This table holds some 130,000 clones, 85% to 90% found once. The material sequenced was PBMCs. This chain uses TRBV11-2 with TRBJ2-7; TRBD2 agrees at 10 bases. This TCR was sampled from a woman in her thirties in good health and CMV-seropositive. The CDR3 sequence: CASSFGLAAYEQYF. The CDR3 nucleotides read TGTGCCAGCAGCTTTGGACTAGCGGCTTACGAGCAGTACTTC.